A single sample gave rise to the 21 T cell receptor beta chains below, sequenced in a study of shared clonotypes between healthy human individuals. Only in-frame clones appear in the TCRdb table, and some are missing; sequencing was by immunoSEQ multiplex PCR. The table has fewer than 3 million clones, around 92% seen once. Sequences were obtained from naive CD4+ T cells from PBMCs. Indicated subset: CD45RA+ positively selected. Every receptor here comes from a man younger than 35 in good health. Some clones in this sample may be carry-over from other donors' samples.

The chain recombines TRBV5-1 with TRBJ2-3; 10 nucleotides line up with TRBD2. There are 13 residues in the CDR3. Germline assignment: CDR1 SGHRS and CDR2 YFSETQ. The V segment lost 2 bases and the J segment 8 bases; nucleotides outside the gene matches: 2. CDR3 residues: CASSFPSGSTQYF. Written as DNA, the CDR3 is TGCGCCAGCAGCTTCCCTAGCGGGAGTACGCAGTATTTT.

The chain employs TRBV7-6 and TRBJ2-3; TRBD2 matches at 8 bases. The CDR3 covers 16 residues. V gave up 1 base and J gave up 5 bases; unmatched junction bases: 8. CDR1 and CDR2 (germline): SGHVS, FNYEAQ. Here the CDR3 reads CASSLGIPSGQDTQYF. The CDR3, as DNA: TGTGCCAGCAGCTTAGGGATTCCTAGCGGGCAAGATACGCAGTATTTT.

This chain connects TRBV7-3 to TRBJ1-5; D ambiguous. Germline V lookup: CDR1 SGHTA, CDR2 FQGTGA. The germline V and J ends were trimmed by 2 bases and 9 bases, with 11 bases remaining between them. The CDR3 has 13 amino acids. The CDR3 is CASSLGKGGPQHF. The CDR3 nucleotides read TGTGCCAGCAGCTTAGGCAAGGGAGGGCCCCAGCATTTT. The whole variable domain, remainder taken from reference TRBV7-3 and TRBJ1-5, is GAGVSQTPSNKVTEKGKYVELRCDPISGHTALYWYRQSLGQGPEFLIYFQGTGAADDSGLPNDRFFAVRPEGSVSTLKIQRTERGDSAVYLCASSLGKGGPQHFGDGTRLSIL.

V usage is TRBV18 and J usage is TRBJ2-3; no firm D call. Per germline, CDR1 KGHSH and CDR2 LQKENI. This CDR3 is 14 amino acids long. V was shortened by 4 bases and J by 3 bases, with 11 bases between the two germline ends. The CDR3 spells CASSLSTVTDTQYF. CDR3 nucleotides: TGTGCCAGCTCACTATCGACGGTGACAGATACGCAGTATTTT. Using reference TRBV18 and TRBJ2-3 for the parts outside the CDR3, the full variable domain is NAGVMQNPRHLVRRRGQEARLRCSPMKGHSHVYWYRQLPEEGLKFMVYLQKENIIDESGMPKERFSAEFPKEGPSILRIQQVVRGDSAAYFCASSLSTVTDTQYFGPGTRLTVL.

As for this clone: The sample contains more than one DNA sequence encoding this CDR3. The J gene is TRBJ2-7, the V gene TRBV7-8; 9 nucleotides align to TRBD2. This CDR3 contains 14 residues. Germline CDR1 reads SGHVS; CDR2 reads FQNEAQ. The V gene end was trimmed by 0 bases and the J gene end by 4 bases; junction bases not matched to a gene: 1. The CDR3 nucleotides read TGTGCCAGCAGCTTAGCTAGCGGGAGTTACGAGCAGTACTTC. This sequence encodes CASSLASGSYEQYF.

This clone was detected once. V and J are TRBV19 and TRBJ2-2; no definite D call. Germline V gene sequence: CDR1 LNHDA, CDR2 SQIVND (reference sequence). The V gene lost 7 bases and the J gene lost 1 base, with 19 bases spanning the gap. This CDR3 comprises 17 residues. This CDR3 is CASISPPGRGNTGELFF. Written as DNA, the CDR3 is TGTGCCAGTATATCCCCCCCCGGGCGTGGGAACACCGGGGAGCTGTTTTTT.

The CDR3 sequence is CASSQDRLAADTQYF. The CDR3 DNA follows: TGTGCCAGCAGCCAAGACCGACTCGCCGCAGATACGCAGTATTTT. This chain uses TRBV14 with TRBJ2-3; D is unresolved. The CDR3 is 15 residues long. Germline CDR1 reads SGHDN; CDR2 reads FVKESK. V was clipped by 0 bases and J by 4 bases, with 11 bases between them.

The gene calls are TRBV19 and TRBJ2-1, with TRBD2 matching over 11 bases. V lost 3 bases, J lost 6 bases, and 4 bases stayed unmatched. The CDR3 runs 15 residues. The V gene's germline CDR1 is LNHDA and CDR2 SQIVND (reference sequence). The CDR3 region has the DNA TGTGCCAGTAGTATCACTAGCGGGAGCGGCAATGAGCAGTTCTTC. Residues: CASSITSGSGNEQFF.

The gene calls are TRBV10-1 and TRBJ2-7; TRBD2 aligns across 7 bases. The V gene's germline CDR1 is WNHNN and CDR2 SYGVQD (reference sequence). Germline trimming cut 2 bases from V and 4 bases from J; bases unmatched to any gene: 8. The CDR3 length is 15 residues. The CDR3, as DNA: TGCGCCAGCAGTGAGACCCCGGGGGGAATTTACGAGCAGTACTTC. Its translation: CASSETPGGIYEQYF.

This clone was observed once. The V call is TRBV28, the J call TRBJ2-7; 9 positions agree with TRBD2. V lost 7 bases to trimming and J lost 3 bases; unmatched junction nucleotides: 1. There are 12 residues in the CDR3. Germline CDR1 and CDR2: MDHEN and SYDVKM. This chain's CDR3 is CASKTSGYEQYF. The CDR3 DNA reads TGTGCCAGCAAGACTAGCGGCTACGAGCAGTACTTC.

The chain uses TRBV29-1 and TRBJ2-4; D is perhaps TRBD2 (5 bases). This CDR3 region has 11 residues. V lost 7 bases to trimming and J lost 8 bases, with 12 bases between them. From germline, CDR1 is SQVTM and CDR2 ANQGSEA. The CDR3 DNA follows: TGCAGCGCCCAAGCCGGGGACATTCAGTACTTC. Translation: CSAQAGDIQYF.

V and J are TRBV6-5 and TRBJ1-2; 12 bases align to TRBD1. J gave up 5 bases and V 6 bases, and 7 bases lay outside the gene matches. This CDR3 region has 15 residues. Germline V gives CDR1 MNHEY, CDR2 SVGAGI. Here the CDR3 reads CASRSRDRGRYGYTF. The CDR3 DNA sequence: TGTGCCAGCAGGAGCCGGGACAGGGGGCGGTATGGCTACACCTTC.

The chain couples TRBV6-6 to TRBJ2-7; 7 bases are shared with TRBD2. The CDR3 has 14 residues. V gave up 6 bases and J gave up 5 bases; unmatched junction bases: 10. Germline V CDR1 and CDR2: MNHNY, SVGAGI (reference sequence). CDR3 sequence (DNA): TGTGCCAGCAGGATGGGGCCACTAGCGAACGAGCAGTACTTC. Protein product: CASRMGPLANEQYF.

The chain carries TRBV11-2 and TRBJ1-3, with TRBD1 as a possible D gene (5 bases). The ends were cut back, 0 bases at V and 0 bases at J, with 9 bases in the middle. The length of the CDR3 is 16 residues. Germline CDR1 reads SGHAT; CDR2 reads FQNNGV. The chain's CDR3 is CASSLESTGSGNTIYF. CDR3 bases: TGTGCCAGCAGCTTAGAGTCCACAGGCTCTGGAAACACCATATATTTT.

This clone has a single count. Additional DNA sequences in this sample encode the identical CDR3. The chain has TRBV28 and TRBJ1-2; TRBD1 matches at 9 bases. This CDR3 has 13 residues. The junction had 3 bases not matched to a gene; V was cut back by 2 bases and J by 8 bases. Germline values: CDR1 MDHEN, CDR2 SYDVKM. The CDR3 here is CASSLGTGRGYTF. The CDR3 DNA follows: TGTGCCAGCAGTTTAGGGACAGGGCGCGGCTACACCTTC.

The chain links TRBV10-1 to TRBJ2-5; 9 bases line up with TRBD2. After removal of 0 bases from V and 5 bases from J, the junction contained 4 bases not matched to a gene. This CDR3 comprises 15 residues. CDR1 and CDR2 (germline): WNHNN, SYGVQD (reference sequence). The CDR3 sequence: CASSESVAGEETQYF. For the CDR3, the DNA is TGCGCCAGCAGTGAGTCGGTAGCGGGAGAGGAGACCCAGTACTTC.

The chain combines TRBV28 with TRBJ2-3; D possibly uses TRBD1 or TRBD2 (6 bases each). CDR1 is MDHEN and CDR2 is SYDVKM in the germline V gene. Trimming left V 10 bases short and J 6 bases short, with 17 bases between. The CDR3 runs to 13 residues. The CDR3 reads CATRTGATDTQYF. The DNA for the CDR3 is TGTGCCACCCGGACGGGGGCTACGGATACGCAGTATTTT.

The chain uses TRBV6-1 and TRBJ2-1; 7 nucleotides agree with TRBD1. The CDR3 has 15 residues. The V and J ends lost 7 bases and 8 bases, in that order; junction bases with no gene match: 14. The germline V gene encodes CDR1 MNHNS and CDR2 SASEGT. The CDR3 nucleotides are TGTGCCAGCATGCCAGGGACAGTAAGGGGGTATGAGCAGTTCTTC. Protein: CASMPGTVRGYEQFF.

DNA of the CDR3: TGTGCCAGCAGCTTAGACGGGACTAGAGTCAATGAGCAGTTCTTC. Its translation: CASSLDGTRVNEQFF. The chain has TRBV7-9 and TRBJ2-1; 8 positions match TRBD2. Germline values: CDR1 SEHNR, CDR2 FQNEAQ (reference sequence). V lost 1 base and J lost 6; bases outside the gene matches: 5. The length of the CDR3 is 15 residues.

V is TRBV27 and J is TRBJ2-1; no clear D. The CDR3 runs 16 residues. Germline V gene data show CDR1 as MNHEY and CDR2 as SMNVEV (reference sequence). Trimming shortened V by 6 bases and J by 0 bases, and 15 bases separated the two germline ends. The CDR3 coding sequence is TGTGCCAGCAGCCCTCTGAGCTTAAGCTCCTACAATGAGCAGTTCTTC. This gives the protein CASSPLSLSSYNEQFF.

Turning to this clone: At the DNA level, this CDR3 is encoded by other sequences in the same sample as well. This sequence joins TRBV20-1 and TRBJ2-7; D gene uncertain. In germline, CDR1 is DFQATT, CDR2 SNEGSKA (reference sequence). The CDR3 is made up of 10 amino acids. Trimming stripped 2 bases from V and 4 bases from J, with 3 bases between. The CDR3 loop reads CSARSYEQYF. The DNA for the CDR3 is TGCAGTGCTAGAAGTTACGAGCAGTACTTC.